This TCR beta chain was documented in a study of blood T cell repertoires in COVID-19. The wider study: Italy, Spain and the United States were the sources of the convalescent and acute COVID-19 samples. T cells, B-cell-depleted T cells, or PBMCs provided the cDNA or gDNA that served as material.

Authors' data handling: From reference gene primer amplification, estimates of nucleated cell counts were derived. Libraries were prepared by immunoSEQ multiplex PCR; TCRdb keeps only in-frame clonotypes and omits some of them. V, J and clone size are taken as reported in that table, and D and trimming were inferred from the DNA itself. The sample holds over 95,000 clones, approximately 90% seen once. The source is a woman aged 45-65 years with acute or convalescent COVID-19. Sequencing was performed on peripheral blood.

The CDR3 DNA sequence: TGTGCCAGCAGCCCGACAGGGGGCCATCAGCCCCAGCATTTT. The encoded protein is CASSPTGGHQPQHF. The rearrangement joins TRBV7-9 to TRBJ1-5; 10 nucleotides agree with TRBD1. The CDR3 runs to 14 residues. Losses at the gene ends were 5 bases for V and 5 bases for J; bases not matched to a gene: 3. The V gene's germline CDR1 is SEHNR and CDR2 FQNEAQ (reference sequence).